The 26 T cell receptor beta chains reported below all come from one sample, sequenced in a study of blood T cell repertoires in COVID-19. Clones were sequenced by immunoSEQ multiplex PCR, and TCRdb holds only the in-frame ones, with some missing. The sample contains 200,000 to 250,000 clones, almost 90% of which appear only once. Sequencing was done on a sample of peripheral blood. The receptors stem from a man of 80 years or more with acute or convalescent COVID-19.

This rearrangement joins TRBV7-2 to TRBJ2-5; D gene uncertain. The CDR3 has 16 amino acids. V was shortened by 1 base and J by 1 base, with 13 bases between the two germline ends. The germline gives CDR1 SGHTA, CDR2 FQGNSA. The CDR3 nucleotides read TGTGCCAGCAGCTTAGGTGTGGGTCGCGGCCAAGAGACCCAGTACTTC. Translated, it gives CASSLGVGRGQETQYF.

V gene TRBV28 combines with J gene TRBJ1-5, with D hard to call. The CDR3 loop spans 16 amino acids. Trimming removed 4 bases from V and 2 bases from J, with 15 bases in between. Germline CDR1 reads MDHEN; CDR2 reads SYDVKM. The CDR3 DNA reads TGTGCCAGCAGTTCAGTACCGACTTCGGGCAATCAGCCCCAGCATTTT. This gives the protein CASSSVPTSGNQPQHF.

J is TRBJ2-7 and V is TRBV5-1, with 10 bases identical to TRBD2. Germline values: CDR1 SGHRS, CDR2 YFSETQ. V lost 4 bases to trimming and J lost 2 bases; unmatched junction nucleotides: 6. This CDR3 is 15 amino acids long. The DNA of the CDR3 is TGCGCCAGCAGCCCCCCTAGCGGGAGTCCCTACGAGCAGTACTTC. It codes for CASSPPSGSPYEQYF.

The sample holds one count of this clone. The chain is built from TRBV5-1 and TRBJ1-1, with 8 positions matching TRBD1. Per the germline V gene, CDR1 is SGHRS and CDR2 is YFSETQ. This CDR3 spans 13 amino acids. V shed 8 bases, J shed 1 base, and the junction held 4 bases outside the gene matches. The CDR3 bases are TGCGCCAGTACTACAGGGGGGAACACTGAAGCTTTCTTT. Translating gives CASTTGGNTEAFF.

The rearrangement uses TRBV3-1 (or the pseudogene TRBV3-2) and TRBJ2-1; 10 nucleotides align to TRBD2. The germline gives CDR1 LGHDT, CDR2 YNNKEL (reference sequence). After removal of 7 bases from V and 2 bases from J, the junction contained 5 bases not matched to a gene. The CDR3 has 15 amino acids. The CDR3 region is CASTPSGSAYNEQFF. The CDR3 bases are TGTGCCAGCACCCCTAGCGGGAGCGCCTACAATGAGCAGTTCTTC.

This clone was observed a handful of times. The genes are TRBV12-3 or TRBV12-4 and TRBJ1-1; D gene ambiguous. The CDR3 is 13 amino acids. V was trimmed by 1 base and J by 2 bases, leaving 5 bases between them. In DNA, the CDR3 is TGTGCCAGCAGTTTAGAGCCCAACACTGAAGCTTTCTTT. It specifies CASSLEPNTEAFF.

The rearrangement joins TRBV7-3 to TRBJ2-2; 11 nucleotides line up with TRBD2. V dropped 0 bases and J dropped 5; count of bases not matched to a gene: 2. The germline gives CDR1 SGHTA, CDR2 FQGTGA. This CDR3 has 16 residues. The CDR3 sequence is CASSLTLAGVTGELFF. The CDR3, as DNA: TGTGCCAGCAGCTTAACACTAGCGGGAGTTACCGGGGAGCTGTTTTTT.

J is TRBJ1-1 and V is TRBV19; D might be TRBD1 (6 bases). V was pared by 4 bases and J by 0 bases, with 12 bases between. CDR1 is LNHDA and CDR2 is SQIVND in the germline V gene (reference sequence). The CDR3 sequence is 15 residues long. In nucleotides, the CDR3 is TGTGCCAGTAGTAAACCACAGGGAATGAACACTGAAGCTTTCTTT. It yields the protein CASSKPQGMNTEAFF.

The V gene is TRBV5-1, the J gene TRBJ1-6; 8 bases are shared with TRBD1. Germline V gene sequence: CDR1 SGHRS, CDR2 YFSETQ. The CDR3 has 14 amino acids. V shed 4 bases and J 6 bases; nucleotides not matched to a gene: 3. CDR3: CASSGGQANSPLHF. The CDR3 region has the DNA TGCGCCAGCAGCGGGGGACAGGCTAATTCACCCCTCCACTTT.

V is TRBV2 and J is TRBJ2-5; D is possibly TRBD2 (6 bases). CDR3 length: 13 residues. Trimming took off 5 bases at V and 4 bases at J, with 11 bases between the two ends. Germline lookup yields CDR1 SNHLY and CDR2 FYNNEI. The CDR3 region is CASSNSEGETQYF. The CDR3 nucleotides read TGTGCCAGCAGTAACTCGGAGGGAGAGACCCAGTACTTC.

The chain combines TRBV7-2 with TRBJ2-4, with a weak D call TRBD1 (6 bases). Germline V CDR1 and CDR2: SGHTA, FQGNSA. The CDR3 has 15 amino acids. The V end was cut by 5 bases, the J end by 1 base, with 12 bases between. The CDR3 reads CASSPSQGAKNIQYF. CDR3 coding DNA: TGTGCCAGCAGCCCTAGCCAGGGGGCCAAAAACATTCAGTACTTC.

The CDR3 reads CASTFSGGRHNEQFF. In nucleotides, the CDR3 is TGTGCCAGCACCTTCAGCGGGGGTCGTCACAATGAGCAGTTCTTC. The chain uses TRBV5-4 and TRBJ2-1; TRBD2 matches 8 bases. V shed 6 bases and J 5 bases; nucleotides not matched to a gene: 10. The CDR3 has 15 amino acids. Germline V CDR1 and CDR2: SGHNT, YYREEE (reference sequence).

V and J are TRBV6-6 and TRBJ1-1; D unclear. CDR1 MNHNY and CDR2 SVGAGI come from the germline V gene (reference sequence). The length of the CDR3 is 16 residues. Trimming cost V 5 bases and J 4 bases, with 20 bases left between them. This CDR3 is CASSPYARIAGTEAFF. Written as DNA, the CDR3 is TGTGCCAGCAGTCCATACGCCCGAATCGCCGGCACTGAAGCTTTCTTT.

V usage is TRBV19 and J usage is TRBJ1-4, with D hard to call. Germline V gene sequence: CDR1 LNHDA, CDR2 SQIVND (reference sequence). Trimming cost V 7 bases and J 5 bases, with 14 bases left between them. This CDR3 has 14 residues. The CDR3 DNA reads TGTGCCAGTACTCCACAGCCTACCAATGAAAAACTGTTTTTT. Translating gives CASTPQPTNEKLFF.

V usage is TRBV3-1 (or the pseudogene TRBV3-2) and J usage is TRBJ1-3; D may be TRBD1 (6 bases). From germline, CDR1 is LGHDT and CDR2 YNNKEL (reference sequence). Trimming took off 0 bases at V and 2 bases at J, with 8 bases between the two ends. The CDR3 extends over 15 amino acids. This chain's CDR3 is CASSQDPGAGNTIYF. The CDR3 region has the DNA TGTGCCAGCAGCCAAGATCCAGGGGCTGGAAACACCATATATTTT.

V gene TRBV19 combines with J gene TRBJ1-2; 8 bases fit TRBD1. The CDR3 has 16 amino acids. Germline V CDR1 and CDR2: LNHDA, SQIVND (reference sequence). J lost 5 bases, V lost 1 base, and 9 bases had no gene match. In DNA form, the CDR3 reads TGTGCCAGTAGTATAGGGGCTCGACAGGGGAGGTATGGCTACACCTTC. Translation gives CASSIGARQGRYGYTF.

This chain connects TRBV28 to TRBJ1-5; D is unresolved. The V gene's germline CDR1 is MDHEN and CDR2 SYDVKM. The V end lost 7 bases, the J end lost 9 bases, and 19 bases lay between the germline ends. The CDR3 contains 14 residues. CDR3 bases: TGTGCCAGCACCGGGCTGCCGGGAGGACGGCCCCAGCATTTT. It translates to CASTGLPGGRPQHF.

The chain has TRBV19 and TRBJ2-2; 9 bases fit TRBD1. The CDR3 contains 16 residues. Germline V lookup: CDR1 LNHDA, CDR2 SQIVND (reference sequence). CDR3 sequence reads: CDPRGRDRECAGELFF. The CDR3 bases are TGTGACCCGAGGGGGAGGGACAGGGAATGTGCAGGGGAGCTGTTTTTT.

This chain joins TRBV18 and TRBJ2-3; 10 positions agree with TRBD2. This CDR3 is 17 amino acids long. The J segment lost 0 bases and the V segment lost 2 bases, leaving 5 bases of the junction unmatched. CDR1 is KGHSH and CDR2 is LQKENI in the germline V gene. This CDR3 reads CASSPKPGLASTDTQYF. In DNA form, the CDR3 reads TGTGCCAGCTCACCAAAACCGGGACTAGCGAGCACAGATACGCAGTATTTT.

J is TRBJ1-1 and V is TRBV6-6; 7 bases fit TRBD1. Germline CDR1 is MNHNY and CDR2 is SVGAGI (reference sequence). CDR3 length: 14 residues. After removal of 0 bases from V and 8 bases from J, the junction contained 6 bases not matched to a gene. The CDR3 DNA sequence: TGTGCCAGCAGTTACTCCGGAGGGGGCCGGGAAGCTTTCTTT. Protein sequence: CASSYSGGGREAFF.

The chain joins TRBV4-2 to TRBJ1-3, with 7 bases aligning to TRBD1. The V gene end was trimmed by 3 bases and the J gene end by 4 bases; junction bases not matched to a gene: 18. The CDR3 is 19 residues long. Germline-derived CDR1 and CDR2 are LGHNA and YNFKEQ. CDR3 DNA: TGTGCCAGCAGCCAGGTTGCTAGGGGCAGGGGGACCGGAGGAAACACCATATATTTT. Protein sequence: CASSQVARGRGTGGNTIYF.

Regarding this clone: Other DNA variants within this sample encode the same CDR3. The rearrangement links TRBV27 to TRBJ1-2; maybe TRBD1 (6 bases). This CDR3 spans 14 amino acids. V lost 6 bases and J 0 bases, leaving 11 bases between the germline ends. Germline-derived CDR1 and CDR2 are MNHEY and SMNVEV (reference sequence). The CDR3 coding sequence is TGTGCCAGCAGCCTACAGGGCCCTAACTATGGCTACACCTTC. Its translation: CASSLQGPNYGYTF.

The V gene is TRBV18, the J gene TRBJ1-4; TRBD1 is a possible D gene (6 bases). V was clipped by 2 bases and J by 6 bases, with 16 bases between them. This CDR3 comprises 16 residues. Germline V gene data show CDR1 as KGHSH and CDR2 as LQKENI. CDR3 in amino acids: CASSPDFRAGDEKLFF. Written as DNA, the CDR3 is TGTGCCAGCTCACCAGATTTCAGGGCAGGGGATGAAAAACTGTTTTTT.

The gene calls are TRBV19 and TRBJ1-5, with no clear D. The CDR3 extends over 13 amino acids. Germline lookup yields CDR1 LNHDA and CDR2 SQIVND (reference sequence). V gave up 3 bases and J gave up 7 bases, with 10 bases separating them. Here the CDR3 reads CASSIPMGQPQHF. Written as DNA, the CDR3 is TGTGCCAGTAGTATCCCTATGGGCCAGCCCCAGCATTTT.

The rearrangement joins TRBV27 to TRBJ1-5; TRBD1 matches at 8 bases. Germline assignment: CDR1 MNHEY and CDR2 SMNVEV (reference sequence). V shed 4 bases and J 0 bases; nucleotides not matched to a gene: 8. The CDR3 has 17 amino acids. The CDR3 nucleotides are TGTGCCAGCAGTTCCGGACAGGGACTATATAGCAATCAGCCCCAGCATTTT. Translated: CASSSGQGLYSNQPQHF.

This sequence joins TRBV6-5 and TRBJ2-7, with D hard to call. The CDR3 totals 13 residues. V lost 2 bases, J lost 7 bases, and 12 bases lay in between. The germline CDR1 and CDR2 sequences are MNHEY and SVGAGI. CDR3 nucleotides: TGTGCCAGCAGTTACGGGCAGTCTGTGGAGCAGTACTTC. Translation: CASSYGQSVEQYF.